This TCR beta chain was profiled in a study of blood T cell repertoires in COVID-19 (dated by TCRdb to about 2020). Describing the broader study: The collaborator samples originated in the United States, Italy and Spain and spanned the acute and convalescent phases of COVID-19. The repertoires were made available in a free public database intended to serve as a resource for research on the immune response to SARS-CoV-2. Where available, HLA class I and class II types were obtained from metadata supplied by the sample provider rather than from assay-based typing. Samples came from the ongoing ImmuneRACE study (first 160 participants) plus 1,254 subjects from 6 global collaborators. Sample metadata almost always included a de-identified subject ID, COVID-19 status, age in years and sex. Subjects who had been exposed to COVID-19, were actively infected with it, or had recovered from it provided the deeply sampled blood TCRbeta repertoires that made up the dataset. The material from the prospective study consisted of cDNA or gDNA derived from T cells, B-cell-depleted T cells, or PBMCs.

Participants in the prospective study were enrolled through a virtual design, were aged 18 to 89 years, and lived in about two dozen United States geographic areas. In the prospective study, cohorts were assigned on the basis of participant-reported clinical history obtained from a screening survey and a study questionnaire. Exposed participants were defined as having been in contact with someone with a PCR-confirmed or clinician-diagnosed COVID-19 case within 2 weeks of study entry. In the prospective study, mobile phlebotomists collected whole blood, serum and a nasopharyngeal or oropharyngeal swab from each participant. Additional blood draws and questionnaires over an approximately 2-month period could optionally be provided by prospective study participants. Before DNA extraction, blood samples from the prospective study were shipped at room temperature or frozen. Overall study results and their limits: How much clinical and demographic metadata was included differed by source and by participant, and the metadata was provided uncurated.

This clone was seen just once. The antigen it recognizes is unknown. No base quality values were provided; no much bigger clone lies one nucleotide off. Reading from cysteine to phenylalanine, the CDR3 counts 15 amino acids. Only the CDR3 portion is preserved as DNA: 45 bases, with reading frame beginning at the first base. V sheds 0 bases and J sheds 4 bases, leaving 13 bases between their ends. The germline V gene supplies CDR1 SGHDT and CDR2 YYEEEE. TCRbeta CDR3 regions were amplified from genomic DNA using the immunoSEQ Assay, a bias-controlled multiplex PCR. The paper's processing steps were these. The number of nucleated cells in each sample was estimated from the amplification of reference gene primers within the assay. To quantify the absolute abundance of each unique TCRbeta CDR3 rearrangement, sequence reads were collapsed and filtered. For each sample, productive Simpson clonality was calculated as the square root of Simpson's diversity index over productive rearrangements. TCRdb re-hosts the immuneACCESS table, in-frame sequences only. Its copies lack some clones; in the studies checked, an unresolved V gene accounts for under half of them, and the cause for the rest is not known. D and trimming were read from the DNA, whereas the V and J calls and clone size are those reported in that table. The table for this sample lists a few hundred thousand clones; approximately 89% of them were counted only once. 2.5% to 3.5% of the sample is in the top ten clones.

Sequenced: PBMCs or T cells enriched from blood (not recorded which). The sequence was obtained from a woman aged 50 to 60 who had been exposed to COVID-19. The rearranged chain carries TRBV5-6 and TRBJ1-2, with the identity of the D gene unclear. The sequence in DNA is TGTGCCAGCAGCTTGGTCGGAGAAACGGCCTATGGCTACACCTTC. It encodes CASSLVGETAYGYTF.